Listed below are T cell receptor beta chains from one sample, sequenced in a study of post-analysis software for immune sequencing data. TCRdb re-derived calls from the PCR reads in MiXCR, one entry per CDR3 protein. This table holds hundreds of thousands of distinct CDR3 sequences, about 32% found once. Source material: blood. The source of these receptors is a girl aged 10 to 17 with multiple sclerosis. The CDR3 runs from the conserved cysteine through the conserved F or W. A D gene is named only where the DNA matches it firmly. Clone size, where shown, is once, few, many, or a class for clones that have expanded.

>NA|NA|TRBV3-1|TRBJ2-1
CANSQVRVGSYNEQFF
TGTGCCAACAGCCAAGTGCGGGTCGGGTCCTACAATGAGCAGTTCTTC
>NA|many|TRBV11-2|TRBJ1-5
CASSLDWGGLGNQPQHF
TGTGCCAGCAGCTTAGACTGGGGGGGCCTGGGCAATCAGCCCCAGCATTTT
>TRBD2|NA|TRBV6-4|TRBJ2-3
CASSTPGLAGDDSSTDTQYF
TGTGCCAGCAGTACTCCGGGACTAGCGGGGGATGATTCTAGCACAGATACGCAGTATTTT
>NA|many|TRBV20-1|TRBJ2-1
CSAPRDYNEQFF
TGCAGTGCCCCTCGGGACTACAATGAGCAGTTCTTC
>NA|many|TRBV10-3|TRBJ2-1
CAIRGPVDYYSSYNEQFF
TGTGCCATCAGGGGTCCAGTGGACTACTATAGCTCCTACAATGAGCAGTTCTTC
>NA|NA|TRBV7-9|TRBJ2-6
CASSTRQAARSGANVLTF
TGTGCCAGCAGCACACGGCAGGCTGCGCGCTCTGGGGCCAACGTCCTGACTTTC
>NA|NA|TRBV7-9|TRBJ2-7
CASSLAAGSLYEQYF
TGTGCCAGCAGCTTAGCCGCAGGTAGCCTCTACGAGCAGTACTTC
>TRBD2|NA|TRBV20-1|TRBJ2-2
CSARDEEVGGTGELFF
TGCAGTGCTAGAGATGAGGAGGTGGGGGGGACCGGGGAGCTGTTTTTT
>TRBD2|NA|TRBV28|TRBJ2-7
CASSFAREAGEQYF
TGTGCCAGCAGTTTTGCGCGGGAGGCGGGCGAGCAGTACTTC
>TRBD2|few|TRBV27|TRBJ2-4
CASRRAGERNIQYF
TGTGCCAGCCGACGCGCGGGGGAGAGAAACATTCAGTACTTC
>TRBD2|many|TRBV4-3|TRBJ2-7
CASSQDTSGAYEQYF
TGCGCCAGCAGCCAAGATACTAGCGGAGCCTACGAGCAGTACTTC
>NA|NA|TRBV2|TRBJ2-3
CASRVGQPSNTQYF
TGTGCCAGCAGGGTGGGTCAGCCTTCTAATACGCAGTATTTT